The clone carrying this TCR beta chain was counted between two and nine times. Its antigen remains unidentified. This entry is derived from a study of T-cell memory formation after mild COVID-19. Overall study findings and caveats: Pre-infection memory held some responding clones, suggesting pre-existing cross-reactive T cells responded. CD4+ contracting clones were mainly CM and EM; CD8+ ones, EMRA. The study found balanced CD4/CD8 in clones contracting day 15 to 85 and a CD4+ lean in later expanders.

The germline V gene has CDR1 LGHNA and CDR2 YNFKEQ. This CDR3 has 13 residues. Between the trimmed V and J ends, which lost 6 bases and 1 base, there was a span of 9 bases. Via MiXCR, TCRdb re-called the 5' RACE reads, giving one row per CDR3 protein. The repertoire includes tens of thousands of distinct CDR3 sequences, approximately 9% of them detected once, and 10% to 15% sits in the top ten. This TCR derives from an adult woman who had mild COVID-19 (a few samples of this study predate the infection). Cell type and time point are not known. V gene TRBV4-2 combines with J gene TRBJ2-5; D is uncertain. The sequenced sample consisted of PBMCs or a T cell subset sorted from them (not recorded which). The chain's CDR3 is CASRRDVQETQYF. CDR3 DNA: TGTGCCAGCAGAAGGGATGTCCAAGAGACCCAGTACTTC.